This T cell receptor beta chain was sequenced for a study of blood T cell repertoires in COVID-19. Across the study: Acute-phase and convalescent COVID-19 samples originated in the United States, Italy and Spain. PBMCs, B-cell-depleted T cells, or T cells provided the cDNA or gDNA that made up the material.

Methods used by the authors: Estimated nucleated cell counts came from reference gene primer amplification. Profiling relied on immunoSEQ multiplex PCR, and the TCRdb table lists in-frame clones only, not all of them. That table furnishes V, J and clone size, whereas the DNA furnished D and trimming. Here the sample spans 150,000 to 200,000 clones, 80% to 95% being singletons. This clone was recorded only once. The sequencing sample was made of peripheral blood. This clonotype was obtained from a man aged 45-65 years with acute or convalescent COVID-19.

CDR3 nucleotide sequence: TGTGCCAGCAGCCCGGGACTAGCGGAAGGCACCGGGGAGCTGTTTTTT. Translation: CASSPGLAEGTGELFF. This sequence joins TRBV27 and TRBJ2-2; 11 bases match TRBD2. This CDR3 is built from 16 residues. With 6 bases clipped from V and 4 bases from J, the junction kept 7 bases outside the gene matches. Germline lookup yields CDR1 MNHEY and CDR2 SMNVEV (reference sequence).